The entry below describes one T cell receptor (beta chain). CDR3 size: 16 residues. The V end was cut by 7 bases, the J end by 2 bases, with 20 bases between. Looked up from germline, CDR1 is LGHDT and CDR2 is YNNKEL (reference sequence). In the original workflow: Counts of nucleated cells, estimated from reference gene primer amplification, were obtained. TCRdb's table, derived via immunoSEQ multiplex PCR, lists solely in-frame clones and lacks some. The D gene and trimming were derived from the DNA, and the V and J assignments and clone size from that table. Of 200,000 to 250,000 clones listed, roughly 90% are singletons. The sample originates from a study of blood T cell repertoires in COVID-19. In the study overall: Both acute and convalescent COVID-19 samples were obtained from the United States, Italy and Spain. The analysed material was cDNA or gDNA that came from T cells, B-cell-depleted T cells, or PBMCs.

The TCR was taken from an older woman with acute or convalescent COVID-19. The chain carries TRBV3-1 (or the pseudogene TRBV3-2) and TRBJ2-5, with D perhaps TRBD2 (5 bases). Sequencing was performed on peripheral blood. The CDR3 coding sequence is TGTGCCAGCACCCACTACAGCGGCGGAGTACAAGAGACCCAGTACTTC. It translates to CASTHYSGGVQETQYF.